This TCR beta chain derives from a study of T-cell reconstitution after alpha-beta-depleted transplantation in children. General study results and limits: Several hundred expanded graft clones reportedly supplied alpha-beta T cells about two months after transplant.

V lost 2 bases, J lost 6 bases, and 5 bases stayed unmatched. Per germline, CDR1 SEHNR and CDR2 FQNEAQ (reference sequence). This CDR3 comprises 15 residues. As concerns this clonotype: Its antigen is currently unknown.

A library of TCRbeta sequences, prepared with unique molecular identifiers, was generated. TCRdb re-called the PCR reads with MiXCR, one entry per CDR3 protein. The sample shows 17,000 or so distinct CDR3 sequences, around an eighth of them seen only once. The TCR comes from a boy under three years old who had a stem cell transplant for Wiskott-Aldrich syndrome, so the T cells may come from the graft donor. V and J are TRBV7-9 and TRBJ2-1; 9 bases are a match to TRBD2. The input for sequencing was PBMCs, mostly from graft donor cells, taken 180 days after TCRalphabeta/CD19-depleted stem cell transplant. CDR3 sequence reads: CASSLSGGRANEQFF. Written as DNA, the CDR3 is TGTGCCAGCAGCTTATCGGGCGGGAGGGCCAATGAGCAGTTCTTC.